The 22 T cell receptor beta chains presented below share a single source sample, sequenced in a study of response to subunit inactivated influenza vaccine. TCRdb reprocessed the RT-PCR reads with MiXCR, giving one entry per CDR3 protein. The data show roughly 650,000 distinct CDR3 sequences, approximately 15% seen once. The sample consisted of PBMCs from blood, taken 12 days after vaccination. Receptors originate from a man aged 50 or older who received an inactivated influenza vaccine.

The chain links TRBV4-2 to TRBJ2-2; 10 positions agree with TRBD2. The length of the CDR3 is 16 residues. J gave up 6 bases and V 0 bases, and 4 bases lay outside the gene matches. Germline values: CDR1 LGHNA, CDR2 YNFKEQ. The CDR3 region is CASSQDQTSGPGELFF. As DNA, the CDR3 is TGTGCCAGCAGCCAAGACCAGACTAGCGGGCCCGGGGAGCTGTTTTTT.

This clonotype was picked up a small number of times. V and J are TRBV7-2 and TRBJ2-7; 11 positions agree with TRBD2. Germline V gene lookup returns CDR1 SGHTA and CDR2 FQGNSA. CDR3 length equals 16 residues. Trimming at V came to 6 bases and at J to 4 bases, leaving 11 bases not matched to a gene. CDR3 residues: CASSYGPGLADYEQYF. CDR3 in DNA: TGTGCCAGCAGTTACGGCCCGGGACTAGCGGATTACGAGCAGTACTTC.

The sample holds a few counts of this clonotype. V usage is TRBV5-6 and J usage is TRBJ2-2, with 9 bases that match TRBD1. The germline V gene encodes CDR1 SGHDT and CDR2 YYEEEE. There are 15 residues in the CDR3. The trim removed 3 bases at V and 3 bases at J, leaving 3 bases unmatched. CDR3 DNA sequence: TGTGCCAGCAGCTCGGGGACAGGGTACACCGGGGAGCTGTTTTTT. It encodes CASSSGTGYTGELFF.

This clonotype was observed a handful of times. The CDR3: CASSQRTGMTEAFF. The CDR3 coding sequence is TGTGCCAGCAGCCAGAGAACAGGGATGACTGAAGCTTTCTTT. V gene TRBV4-2 combines with J gene TRBJ1-1, with D possibly TRBD1 on 6 matching bases. The CDR3 has 14 residues. Trimming shortened V by 3 bases and J by 5 bases, and 13 bases separated the two germline ends. Germline CDR1 LGHNA, CDR2 YNFKEQ.

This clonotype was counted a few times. The CDR3, as DNA: TGTGCCAGTAGTATTAGCCCCGGGAGGACAGATACGCAGTATTTT. This sequence encodes CASSISPGRTDTQYF. This chain uses TRBV19 with TRBJ2-3; 7 nucleotides line up with TRBD2. After removal of 3 bases from V and 3 bases from J, the junction contained 6 bases not matched to a gene. The CDR3 is made up of 15 amino acids. The germline gives CDR1 LNHDA, CDR2 SQIVND (reference sequence).

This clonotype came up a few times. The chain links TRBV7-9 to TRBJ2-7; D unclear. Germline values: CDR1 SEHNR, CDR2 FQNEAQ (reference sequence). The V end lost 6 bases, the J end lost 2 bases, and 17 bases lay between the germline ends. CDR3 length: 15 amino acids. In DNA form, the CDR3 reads TGTGCCAGCAGTCCCGGACCCAATCGAGCCTACGAGCAGTACTTC. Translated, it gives CASSPGPNRAYEQYF.

CDR3 nucleotides: TGCGCCAGCAGCCCTGGGGGGACAGGGGGATTCACTGAAGCTTTCTTT. This translates into CASSPGGTGGFTEAFF. The chain carries TRBV5-1 and TRBJ1-1; 11 bases fit TRBD1. J lost 4 bases, V lost 4 bases, and 9 bases had no gene match. The CDR3 has 16 residues. From germline, CDR1 is SGHRS and CDR2 YFSETQ.

As DNA, the CDR3 is TGCGCCAGCAGCCCGGTGCGGAATGGAATCGAAAAACTGTTTTTT. It encodes CASSPVRNGIEKLFF. The chain combines TRBV4-1 with TRBJ1-4; no clear D. This CDR3 is 15 amino acids long. The V end lost 4 bases, the J end lost 8 bases, and 17 bases lay between the germline ends. Germline V lookup: CDR1 MGHRA, CDR2 YSYEKL.

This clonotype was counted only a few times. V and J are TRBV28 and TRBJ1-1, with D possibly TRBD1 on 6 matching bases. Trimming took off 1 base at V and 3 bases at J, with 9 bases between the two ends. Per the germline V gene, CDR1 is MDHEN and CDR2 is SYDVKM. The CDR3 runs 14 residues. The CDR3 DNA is TGTGCCAGCAGTTTATCCCCAGGGGACACTGAAGCTTTCTTT. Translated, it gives CASSLSPGDTEAFF. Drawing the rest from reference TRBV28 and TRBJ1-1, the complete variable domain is DVKVTQSSRYLVKRTGEKVFLECVQDMDHENMFWYRQDPGLGLRLIYFSYDVKMKEKGDIPEGYSVSREKKERFSLILESASTNQTSMYLCASSLSPGDTEAFFGQGTRLTVV.

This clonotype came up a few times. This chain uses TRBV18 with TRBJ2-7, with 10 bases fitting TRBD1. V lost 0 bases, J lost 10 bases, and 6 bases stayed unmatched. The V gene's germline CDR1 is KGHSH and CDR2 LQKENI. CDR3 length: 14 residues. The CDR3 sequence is CASSPPRQGALQYF. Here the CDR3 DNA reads TGTGCCAGCTCACCACCGAGACAGGGGGCGTTACAGTACTTC.

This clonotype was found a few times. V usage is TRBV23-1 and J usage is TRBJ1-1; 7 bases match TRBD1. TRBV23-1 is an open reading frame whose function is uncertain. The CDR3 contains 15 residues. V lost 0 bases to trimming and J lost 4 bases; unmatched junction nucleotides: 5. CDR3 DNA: TGCGCCAGCAGTCAATCGAGAGGGGGCAGCACTGAAGCTTTCTTT. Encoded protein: CASSQSRGGSTEAFF.

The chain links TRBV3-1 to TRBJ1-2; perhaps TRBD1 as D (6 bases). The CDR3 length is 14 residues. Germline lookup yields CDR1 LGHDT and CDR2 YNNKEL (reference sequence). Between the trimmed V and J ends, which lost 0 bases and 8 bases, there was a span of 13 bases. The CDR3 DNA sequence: TGTGCCAGCAGCCAAGACAGGGGAACGGGAGGCTACACCTTC. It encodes CASSQDRGTGGYTF.

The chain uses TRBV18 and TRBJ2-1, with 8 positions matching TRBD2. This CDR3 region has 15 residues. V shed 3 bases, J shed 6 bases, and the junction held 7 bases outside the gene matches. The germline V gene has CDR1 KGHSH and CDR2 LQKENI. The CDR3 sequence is CASSPSGLAGNEQFF. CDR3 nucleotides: TGTGCCAGCTCACCTTCAGGACTAGCAGGCAATGAGCAGTTCTTC.

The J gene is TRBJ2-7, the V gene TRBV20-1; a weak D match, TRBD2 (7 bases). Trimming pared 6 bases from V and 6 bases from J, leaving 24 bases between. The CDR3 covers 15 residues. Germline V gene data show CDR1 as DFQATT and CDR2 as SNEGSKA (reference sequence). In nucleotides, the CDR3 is TGCAGTGCGAGCCCCCAGGGAGGGGGTCACAGCGAGCAGTACTTC. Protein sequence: CSASPQGGGHSEQYF.

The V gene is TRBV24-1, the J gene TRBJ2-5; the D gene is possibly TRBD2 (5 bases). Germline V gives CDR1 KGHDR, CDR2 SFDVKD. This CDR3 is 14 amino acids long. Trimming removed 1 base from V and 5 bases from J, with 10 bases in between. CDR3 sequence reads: CATSDFPSSETQYF. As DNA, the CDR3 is TGTGCCACCAGTGATTTCCCTAGCTCGGAGACCCAGTACTTC.

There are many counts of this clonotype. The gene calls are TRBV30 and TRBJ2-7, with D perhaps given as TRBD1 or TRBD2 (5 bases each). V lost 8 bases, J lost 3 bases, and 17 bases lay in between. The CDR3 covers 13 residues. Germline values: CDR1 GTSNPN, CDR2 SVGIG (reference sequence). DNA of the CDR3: TGTGCCGGAGAGATACGGGACGGCTACGAGCAGTACTTC. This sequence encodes CAGEIRDGYEQYF. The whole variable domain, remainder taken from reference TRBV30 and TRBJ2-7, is SQTIHQWPATLVQPVGSPLSLECTVEGTSNPNLYWYRQAAGRGLQLLFYSVGIGQISSEVPQNLSASRPQDRQFILSSKKLLLSDSGFYLCAGEIRDGYEQYFGPGTRLTVT.

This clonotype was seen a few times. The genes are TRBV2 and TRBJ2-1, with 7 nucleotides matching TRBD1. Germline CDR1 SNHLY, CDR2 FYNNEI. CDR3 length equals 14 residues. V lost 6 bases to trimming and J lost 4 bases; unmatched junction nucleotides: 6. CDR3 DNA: TGTGCCAGCAGGGAGAAGGGGGCGTACAATGAGCAGTTCTTC. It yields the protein CASREKGAYNEQFF.

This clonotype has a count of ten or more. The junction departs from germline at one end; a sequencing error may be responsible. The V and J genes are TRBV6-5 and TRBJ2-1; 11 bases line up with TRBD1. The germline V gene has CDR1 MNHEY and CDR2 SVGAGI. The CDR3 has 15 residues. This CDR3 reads CASSDSGTGGNEQFF. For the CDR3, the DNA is TGTGCCAGCAGTGACTCCGGGACAGGGGGCAATGAGCAGTTCTTC.

CDR3 sequence: CASSTLTGVSGANVLTF. In DNA form, the CDR3 reads TGTGCCAGCAGCACCCTCACAGGGGTTTCTGGGGCCAACGTCCTGACTTTC. The chain recombines TRBV6-1 with TRBJ2-6, with 7 bases matching TRBD1. Germline CDR1 MNHNS, CDR2 SASEGT. V trimming: 6 bases; J trimming: 1 base; junction bases outside the gene matches: 9. CDR3 length: 17 amino acids.

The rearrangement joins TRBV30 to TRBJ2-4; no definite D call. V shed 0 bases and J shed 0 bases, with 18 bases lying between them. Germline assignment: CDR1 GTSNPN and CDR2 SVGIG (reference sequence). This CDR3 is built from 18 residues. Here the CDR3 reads CAWSVSGLSGRAKNIQYF. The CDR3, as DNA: TGTGCCTGGAGTGTAAGTGGTTTATCGGGCAGAGCCAAAAACATTCAGTACTTC.

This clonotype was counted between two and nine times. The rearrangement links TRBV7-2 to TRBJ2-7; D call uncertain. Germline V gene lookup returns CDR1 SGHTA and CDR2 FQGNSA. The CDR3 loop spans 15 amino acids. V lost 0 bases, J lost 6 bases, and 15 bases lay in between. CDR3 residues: CASSLARASVSEQYF. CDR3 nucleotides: TGTGCCAGCAGCTTAGCTCGGGCCTCGGTTTCCGAGCAGTACTTC.

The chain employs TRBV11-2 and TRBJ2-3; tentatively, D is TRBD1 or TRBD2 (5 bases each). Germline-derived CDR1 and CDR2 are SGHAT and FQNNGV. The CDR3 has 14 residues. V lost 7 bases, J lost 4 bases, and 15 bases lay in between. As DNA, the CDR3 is TGTGCCAGCAACCGGGACGAGATAGCAGATACGCAGTATTTT. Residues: CASNRDEIADTQYF.